Below are 27 T cell receptor beta chains sequenced from a single sample in a study of cytomegalovirus exposure and HLA in healthy donors. The PCR was carried out with 60 Vbeta primers and 13 Jbeta primers. This table comes from immunoSEQ multiplex PCR, and its TCRdb copy is limited to in-frame clones, with some not included. The sample holds around 90,000 clones; less than 80% are singletons and the top ten take 20% to 25%. Specimen: PBMCs. These receptor sequences come from a woman in her fifties or sixties in good health and CMV-seropositive.

This clone has only a few counts. The genes are TRBV6-5 and TRBJ1-1; D is ambiguous. Germline V CDR1 and CDR2: MNHEY, SVGAGI. V lost 0 bases, J lost 0 bases, and 8 bases lay in between. This CDR3 is 15 amino acids long. The CDR3, as DNA: TGTGCCAGCAGTTACTCCGAGTTGATGAACACTGAAGCTTTCTTT. Protein sequence: CASSYSELMNTEAFF.

The V gene is TRBV7-9, the J gene TRBJ2-3; 12 bases are a match to TRBD2. The CDR3 length is 17 residues. V lost 5 bases and J lost 2; bases outside the gene matches: 8. Germline V gene data show CDR1 as SEHNR and CDR2 as FQNEAQ (reference sequence). The CDR3 here is CASSTPSGGEITDTQYF. CDR3 bases: TGTGCCAGCAGCACGCCTAGCGGGGGGGAAATCACAGATACGCAGTATTTT.

DNA of the CDR3: TGTGCCAGCAGCGAGAGGGCCCTTTCACCCCTCCACTTT. Its protein is CASSERALSPLHF. The chain is built from TRBV9 and TRBJ1-6; D uncertain. The V gene's germline CDR1 is SGDLS and CDR2 YYNGEE. This CDR3 has 13 residues. The V end was cut by 3 bases, the J end by 9 bases, with 10 bases between.

The rearrangement links TRBV6-5 to TRBJ1-6; weak D call: TRBD1 (6 bases). V was cut by 3 bases and J by 11 bases, with 14 bases left in between. The germline V gene has CDR1 MNHEY and CDR2 SVGAGI. The CDR3 consists of 14 residues. CDR3: CASSYNHRDAPLHF. The CDR3 nucleotides read TGTGCCAGCAGTTATAATCACAGGGATGCACCCCTCCACTTT.

The rearrangement links TRBV7-2 to TRBJ1-6; 11 nucleotides line up with TRBD1. The germline gives CDR1 SGHTA, CDR2 FQGNSA. This CDR3 has 18 residues. With V trimmed by 2 bases and J by 4 bases, 7 bases remained unmatched. CDR3 bases: TGTGCCAGCAGCTTAAGGCCGGGACAGGGGGGGTATAATTCACCCCTCCACTTT. Translated: CASSLRPGQGGYNSPLHF. The variable domain in full, with the rest retrieved from reference TRBV7-2 and TRBJ1-6, is GAGVSQSPSNKVTEKGKDVELRCDPISGHTALYWYRQSLGQGLEFLIYFQGNSAPDKSGLPSDRFSAERTGGSVSTLTIQRTQQEDSAVYLCASSLRPGQGGYNSPLHFGNGTRLTVT.

V is TRBV5-1 and J is TRBJ1-2; weak D call: TRBD1 (5 bases). Trimming took off 3 bases at V and 7 bases at J, with 19 bases between the two ends. From germline, CDR1 is SGHRS and CDR2 YFSETQ. The CDR3 is made up of 15 amino acids. CDR3 sequence: CASSWFGGDESGYTF. The DNA for the CDR3 is TGCGCCAGCAGCTGGTTCGGGGGTGATGAGAGTGGCTACACCTTC.

The rearrangement uses TRBV28 and TRBJ2-7; 9 bases line up with TRBD1. Germline V gives CDR1 MDHEN, CDR2 SYDVKM. The CDR3 length is 16 residues. V trimming: 4 bases; J trimming: 5 bases; junction bases outside the gene matches: 12. The CDR3 DNA is TGTGCCAGCAGTTCTTTTGGGACAGGGAAGGCCCACGAGCAGTACTTC. It translates to CASSSFGTGKAHEQYF.

The chain couples TRBV11-2 to TRBJ1-2, with 8 bases lining up with TRBD1. The CDR3 spans 15 residues. CDR1 SGHAT and CDR2 FQNNGV come from the germline V gene. V dropped 3 bases and J dropped 6; count of bases not matched to a gene: 9. CDR3 nucleotide sequence: TGTGCCAGCAGCTTGGGCCCCGGGACAGGACATGGCTACACCTTC. Protein sequence: CASSLGPGTGHGYTF.

The chain is built from TRBV7-9 and TRBJ1-2, with 10 nucleotides matching TRBD1. This CDR3 is built from 16 residues. The ends lost 5 bases at V and 4 bases at J; junction bases unmatched: 10. Germline loops: CDR1 SEHNR, CDR2 FQNEAQ (reference sequence). The CDR3 reads CASSQQAGTGAYGYTF. DNA for the CDR3: TGTGCCAGCAGCCAACAGGCCGGGACAGGGGCCTATGGCTACACCTTC.

The chain uses TRBV9 and TRBJ2-5; weak D call: TRBD1 (7 bases). V was cut by 7 bases and J by 4 bases, with 17 bases left in between. The CDR3 has 14 amino acids. Per the germline V gene, CDR1 is SGDLS and CDR2 is YYNGEE. This CDR3 is CASGGRGGRETQYF. In nucleotides, the CDR3 is TGTGCCAGCGGGGGGAGAGGGGGCCGAGAGACCCAGTACTTC.

This clone was found once. The rearrangement uses TRBV15 and TRBJ1-3; D call uncertain. Per the germline V gene, CDR1 is LNHNV and CDR2 is YYDKDF (reference sequence). The CDR3 runs 17 residues. The V end was cut by 5 bases, the J end by 0 bases, with 17 bases between. The CDR3 loop reads CATSPRGRASSGNTIYF. The CDR3 DNA follows: TGTGCCACCAGCCCAAGAGGGAGGGCGAGCTCTGGAAACACCATATATTTT.

In its sample, this clone was seen a few times. The V gene is TRBV7-9, the J gene TRBJ1-1, with D uncertain. CDR3 length equals 18 residues. Trimming left V 5 bases short and J 1 base short, with 23 bases between. The germline CDR1 and CDR2 sequences are SEHNR and FQNEAQ (reference sequence). Here the CDR3 reads CASSGPFSGDRGNTEAFF. CDR3 sequence (DNA): TGTGCCAGCAGCGGACCTTTTTCGGGTGACCGGGGGAACACTGAAGCTTTCTTT.

V is TRBV21-1 and J is TRBJ1-5. TRBV21-1 is a documented pseudogene. The CDR3 length is 17 residues. CDR3 loop: CASTCPRADYSNQPQHF. DNA of the CDR3: TGTGCCAGCACCTGCCCAAGGGCAGACTATAGCAATCAGCCCCAGCATTTT.

With respect to this clone: The identical CDR3 is also encoded by other nucleotide sequences in the sample. The chain recombines TRBV7-7 with TRBJ2-5; 12 positions match TRBD2. CDR1 and CDR2 (germline): SSHAT, FNYEAQ (reference sequence). V dropped 5 bases and J dropped 9; count of bases not matched to a gene: 7. The CDR3 consists of 14 residues. The CDR3 spells CASSTGLAGLPQYF. In nucleotides, the CDR3 is TGTGCCAGCAGCACGGGACTAGCGGGTTTGCCCCAGTACTTC.

The genes are TRBV19 and TRBJ2-3; D ambiguous. Germline values: CDR1 LNHDA, CDR2 SQIVND (reference sequence). V lost 7 bases and J 3 bases, leaving 8 bases between the germline ends. The CDR3 contains 12 residues. Here the CDR3 reads CASTARTDTQYF. The CDR3 DNA reads TGTGCCAGTACCGCTAGGACAGATACGCAGTATTTT.

The chain employs TRBV6-5 and TRBJ2-5; 7 bases align to TRBD2. The ends lost 2 bases at V and 7 bases at J; junction bases unmatched: 10. Germline CDR1 MNHEY, CDR2 SVGAGI. The CDR3 runs 15 residues. The CDR3 loop is CASSYERGSQRTQYF. The DNA for the CDR3 is TGTGCCAGCAGTTACGAGCGGGGTTCCCAGAGGACCCAGTACTTC.

This clone has more than one count but fewer than ten. The chain recombines TRBV5-1 with TRBJ2-5; D not certain. Per germline, CDR1 SGHRS and CDR2 YFSETQ. V lost 8 bases and J lost 4, with 15 bases in between. The CDR3 covers 13 residues. The CDR3 DNA is TGCGCCAGTAGCATTTGGCCGGGAGAGACCCAGTACTTC. Translated, it gives CASSIWPGETQYF.

The chain recombines TRBV27 with TRBJ2-3, with 11 bases that match TRBD2. The CDR3 sequence is 16 residues long. V lost 2 bases to trimming and J lost 2 bases; unmatched junction nucleotides: 3. Germline-derived CDR1 and CDR2 are MNHEY and SMNVEV (reference sequence). CDR3 nucleotide sequence: TGTGCCAGCAGTTTACTAGCGGGGGGAATCACAGATACGCAGTATTTT. Encoded protein: CASSLLAGGITDTQYF.

The chain employs TRBV4-2 and TRBJ1-1; 8 bases are shared with TRBD1. V was pared by 3 bases and J by 8 bases, with 2 bases of the junction left unmatched. The CDR3 totals 12 residues. Germline V CDR1 and CDR2: LGHNA, YNFKEQ. In nucleotides, the CDR3 is TGTGCCAGCAGCCACACAGGGGGGGAAGCTTTCTTT. It encodes CASSHTGGEAFF.

The V gene is TRBV5-8, the J gene TRBJ2-2; 7 bases fit TRBD1. CDR1 is SGHTS and CDR2 is YDEGEE in the germline V gene. There are 16 residues in the CDR3. The ends lost 4 bases at V and 4 bases at J; junction bases unmatched: 10. CDR3 amino acids: CASSRQGYWGTGELFF. The CDR3, as DNA: TGTGCCAGCAGCCGACAGGGCTATTGGGGCACCGGGGAGCTGTTTTTT.

V is TRBV7-9 and J is TRBJ2-7, with 9 bases that match TRBD1. In germline, CDR1 is SEHNR, CDR2 FQNEAQ (reference sequence). Unmatched junction bases numbered 13, after V lost 2 bases and J lost 5 bases. CDR3 length: 17 amino acids. DNA of the CDR3: TGTGCCAGCAGCTTACCGGGACAGGGACCGGATAAGGACGAGCAGTACTTC. This sequence encodes CASSLPGQGPDKDEQYF. The full variable domain, its missing parts supplied by reference TRBV7-9 and TRBJ2-7, is DTGVSQNPRHKITKRGQNVTFRCDPISEHNRLYWYRQTLGQGPEFLTYFQNEAQLEKSRLLSDRFSAERPKGSFSTLEIQRTEQGDSAMYLCASSLPGQGPDKDEQYFGPGTRLTVT.

The rearrangement links TRBV25-1 to TRBJ2-7; a weak D match, TRBD1 (5 bases). The CDR3 extends over 14 amino acids. CDR1 and CDR2 from the germline V gene are MGHDK and SYGVNS. Trimming cost V 2 bases and J 2 bases, with 10 bases left between them. CDR3 sequence: CASSEQGGAYEQYF. The CDR3 bases are TGTGCCAGCAGTGAACAGGGCGGCGCCTACGAGCAGTACTTC.

V and J are TRBV30 and TRBJ1-4; D ambiguous. Germline CDR1 and CDR2: GTSNPN and SVGIG (reference sequence). V was cut by 0 bases and J by 7 bases, with 21 bases left in between. The CDR3 loop spans 17 amino acids. CDR3 protein: CAWSVGRNHPATEKLFF. The CDR3 DNA reads TGTGCCTGGAGTGTTGGGAGAAACCATCCCGCTACTGAAAAACTGTTTTTT.

The chain couples TRBV4-3 to TRBJ1-2; D gene unclear. The ends were cut back, 0 bases at V and 3 bases at J, with 11 bases in the middle. The CDR3 is 15 amino acids. CDR1 and CDR2 from the germline V gene are LGHNA and YSLEER. CDR3 loop: CASSQDGPSYYGYTF. CDR3 DNA sequence: TGCGCCAGCAGCCAAGATGGCCCATCCTACTATGGCTACACCTTC.

V is TRBV27 and J is TRBJ1-6; D may be TRBD1 (6 bases). The V gene lost 0 bases and the J gene lost 10 bases, with 16 bases spanning the gap. The CDR3 runs to 16 residues. Per the germline V gene, CDR1 is MNHEY and CDR2 is SMNVEV (reference sequence). The DNA of the CDR3 is TGTGCCAGCAGTTTATCGGGGGCAGAGGGAGAGTCACCCCTCCACTTT. Translated, it gives CASSLSGAEGESPLHF.

V is TRBV7-9 and J is TRBJ2-3; the D gene is possibly TRBD1 (6 bases). Trimming cost V 1 base and J 4 bases, with 6 bases left between them. The CDR3 runs 13 residues. Germline V gene lookup returns CDR1 SEHNR and CDR2 FQNEAQ (reference sequence). The CDR3 is CASSLGGPDTQYF. CDR3 nucleotides: TGTGCCAGCAGCTTAGGGGGGCCAGATACGCAGTATTTT.

V usage is TRBV11-2 and J usage is TRBJ2-5; tentative D call: TRBD1 (6 bases). CDR1 and CDR2 (germline): SGHAT, FQNNGV. The CDR3 consists of 15 residues. V was cut by 3 bases and J by 2 bases, with 13 bases left in between. The CDR3 is CASSFRGSPQETQYF. The CDR3 bases are TGTGCCAGCAGCTTCAGGGGATCCCCTCAAGAGACCCAGTACTTC. Based on the CDR3 plus reference TRBV11-2 and TRBJ2-5, the full variable domain is EAGVAQSPRYKIIEKRQSVAFWCNPISGHATLYWYQQILGQGPKLLIQFQNNGVVDDSQLPKDRFSAERLKGVDSTLKIQPAKLEDSAVYLCASSFRGSPQETQYFGPGTRLLVL.